This entry lists 23 T cell receptor beta chains sequenced from one sample in a study of Tregs in tolerant kidney transplant recipients (dated by TCRdb to about 2019). The library relied on the immunoSEQ multiplex PCR assay. The clones in this table, taken by TCRdb from immuneACCESS, are in-frame only. Not every clone is retained; where verified, under half of the shortfall comes from an unresolved V gene, and the cause of the rest is unknown. Here the sample has around 86,000 clones; around 90% occur a single time. In total, the top ten clones hold 1.5% to 2% of the sample. Transplants used related donors with nonmyeloablative bone marrow transplantation; mixed chimerism was transient in the human trials. The sample here was CD4+ T cells from blood (PBMCs), taken 24 months after the transplant. The receptors here all came from a human patient who received a combined kidney and bone marrow transplant. In transplant recipients, some T cells may be of donor rather than host origin.

The V gene is TRBV2, the J gene TRBJ2-5, with TRBD2 matching 7 bases. The end of the DNA is better explained by TRBJ2-7, so the J call may be wrong. Germline CDR1 SNHLY, CDR2 FYNNEI. The CDR3 is 14 residues long. CDR3 region: CASSAGLFSYEQYF. The CDR3, as DNA: TGTGCCAGCAGTGCGGGACTATTCTCCTACGAGCAGTACTTC.

This clone was found a few times. The chain couples TRBV2 to TRBJ1-2; D not resolved. CDR3 size: 12 residues. The germline V gene encodes CDR1 SNHLY and CDR2 FYNNEI. The V gene lost 7 bases and the J gene lost 2 bases, with 8 bases spanning the gap. The CDR3 sequence: CASKQRNYGYTF. The CDR3 DNA reads as TGTGCCAGCAAACAGAGAAACTATGGCTACACCTTC.

The chain employs TRBV5-1 and TRBJ2-1; TRBD2 matches 13 bases. Germline CDR1 reads SGHRS; CDR2 reads YFSETQ. Germline trimming cut 0 bases from V and 12 bases from J; bases unmatched to any gene: 12. The CDR3 runs to 17 residues. CDR3 sequence (DNA): TGCGCCAGCAGCTTGGTGGCTTCGGGACTAGCGGGATTAGGGCAGTTCTTC. Translated: CASSLVASGLAGLGQFF.

V and J are TRBV9 and TRBJ2-1; 10 nucleotides agree with TRBD2. CDR3 size: 14 residues. The V segment lost 0 bases and the J segment 10 bases; nucleotides outside the gene matches: 4. Per the germline V gene, CDR1 is SGDLS and CDR2 is YYNGEE. For the CDR3, the DNA is TGTGCCAGCAGCGTAGGGCTAGCGGGAGAAGAGCAGTTCTTC. Translating it yields CASSVGLAGEEQFF.

J is TRBJ2-3 and V is TRBV5-1, with D maybe TRBD1 (7 bases). V gave up 9 bases and J gave up 2 bases, with 19 bases separating them. From germline, CDR1 is SGHRS and CDR2 YFSETQ. The CDR3 extends over 15 amino acids. CDR3 sequence reads: CATRGGRGVTDTQYF. The CDR3, as DNA: TGCGCCACCCGAGGGGGCAGGGGGGTCACAGATACGCAGTATTTT.

The chain links TRBV6-5 to TRBJ1-1; 7 bases map to TRBD1. CDR3 size: 15 residues. Germline loops: CDR1 MNHEY, CDR2 SVGAGI. Trimming at V came to 6 bases and at J to 2 bases, leaving 9 bases not matched to a gene. The chain's CDR3 is CASSLTGQVNTEAFF. DNA of the CDR3: TGTGCCAGCAGCCTCACCGGACAGGTAAACACTGAAGCTTTCTTT.

The chain couples TRBV28 to TRBJ2-7; D is uncertain. CDR1 MDHEN and CDR2 SYDVKM come from the germline V gene. Trimming cost V 1 base and J 1 base, with 8 bases left between them. This CDR3 has 14 residues. The CDR3 DNA sequence: TGTGCCAGCAGTTTATCTGTAATATCCTACGAGCAGTACTTC. This gives the protein CASSLSVISYEQYF.

J is TRBJ2-1 and V is TRBV7-6; 7 nucleotides line up with TRBD2. This CDR3 has 17 residues. With V trimmed by 1 base and J by 4 bases, 10 bases remained unmatched. In germline, CDR1 is SGHVS, CDR2 FNYEAQ. In DNA form, the CDR3 reads TGTGCCAGCAGCTTAGTCCAAAGCGGGAAAACTTACAATGAGCAGTTCTTC. Its translation is CASSLVQSGKTYNEQFF.

V and J are TRBV27 and TRBJ2-5; TRBD2 matches at 13 bases. Germline CDR1 and CDR2: MNHEY and SMNVEV (reference sequence). The CDR3 is 14 amino acids. Germline trimming cut 7 bases from V and 4 bases from J; bases unmatched to any gene: 3. For the CDR3, the DNA is TGTGCCAGCAAGGGACTAGCGGGGAGAGAGACCCAGTACTTC. It is translated as CASKGLAGRETQYF.

This chain joins TRBV11-2 and TRBJ2-1; 8 bases fit TRBD2. Germline V CDR1 and CDR2: SGHAT, FQNNGV. This CDR3 spans 15 amino acids. V lost 5 bases and J lost 7; bases outside the gene matches: 10. In nucleotides, the CDR3 is TGTGCCAGCAGCGTCGGACTAGCCGTTGGAAATGAGCAGTTCTTC. Encoded protein: CASSVGLAVGNEQFF.

V gene TRBV30 combines with J gene TRBJ1-2, with D hard to call. The CDR3 runs to 13 residues. Per germline, CDR1 GTSNPN and CDR2 SVGIG (reference sequence). Trimming stripped 2 bases from V and 3 bases from J, with 10 bases between. The CDR3 sequence: CAWSPSGYYGYTF. DNA for the CDR3: TGTGCCTGGAGTCCATCGGGTTACTATGGCTACACCTTC. Together with reference TRBV30 and TRBJ1-2, the CDR3 gives the full variable domain: SQTIHQWPATLVQPVGSPLSLECTVEGTSNPNLYWYRQAAGRGLQLLFYSVGIGQISSEVPQNLSASRPQDRQFILSSKKLLLSDSGFYLCAWSPSGYYGYTFGSGTRLTVV.

The CDR3 reads CASRVWQGARATNEKLFF. The CDR3 DNA reads TGCGCCAGCAGAGTTTGGCAGGGGGCAAGGGCAACTAATGAAAAACTGTTTTTT. The rearrangement uses TRBV4-1 and TRBJ1-4, with 8 bases fitting TRBD1. The CDR3 runs to 18 residues. J was trimmed by 0 bases and V by 6 bases; bases with no gene match: 12. From germline, CDR1 is MGHRA and CDR2 YSYEKL.

The chain has TRBV9 and TRBJ1-1; D not certain. The germline V gene encodes CDR1 SGDLS and CDR2 YYNGEE. This CDR3 contains 17 residues. V lost 0 bases and J lost 2, with 17 bases in between. The CDR3: CASSVATSPPLNTEAFF. CDR3 bases: TGTGCCAGCAGCGTAGCTACGTCACCACCATTAAACACTGAAGCTTTCTTT.

The chain carries TRBV5-6 and TRBJ2-1, with unresolved D. The CDR3 spans 15 residues. V lost 1 base and J lost 9, with 17 bases in between. The V gene's germline CDR1 is SGHDT and CDR2 YYEEEE. For the CDR3, the DNA is TGTGCCAGCAGCTTGCCATACCTGGCCTCAGGTGAGCAGTTCTTC. It encodes CASSLPYLASGEQFF. Together with reference TRBV5-6 and TRBJ2-1, the CDR3 gives the full variable domain: DAGVTQSPTHLIKTRGQQVTLRCSPKSGHDTVSWYQQALGQGPQFIFQYYEEEERQRGNFPDRFSGHQFPNYSSELNVNALLLGDSALYLCASSLPYLASGEQFFGPGTRLTVL.

The V gene is TRBV30, the J gene TRBJ1-2; D is unclear. Trimming cost V 4 bases and J 2 bases, with 5 bases left between them. The germline V gene encodes CDR1 GTSNPN and CDR2 SVGIG (reference sequence). The CDR3 runs to 11 residues. CDR3 nucleotides: TGTGCCTGGACATCCAACTATGGCTACACCTTC. It specifies CAWTSNYGYTF.

The chain combines TRBV4-3 with TRBJ2-3; tentatively, D is TRBD2 (6 bases). The CDR3 length is 15 residues. The V and J ends lost 0 bases and 1 base respectively, with 8 bases between them. From germline, CDR1 is LGHNA and CDR2 YSLEER. In nucleotides, the CDR3 is TGCGCCAGCAGCCAAGATATAGCGGGCACAGATACGCAGTATTTT. Amino acids: CASSQDIAGTDTQYF.

This chain connects TRBV28 to TRBJ2-1; 11 bases fit TRBD2. The J segment lost 10 bases and the V segment lost 5 bases, leaving 10 bases of the junction unmatched. This CDR3 spans 15 amino acids. The V gene's germline CDR1 is MDHEN and CDR2 SYDVKM. In nucleotides, the CDR3 is TGTGCCAGCAGTGTAGCGGGAGGGTCGGGAAGGGAGCAGTTCTTC. This encodes CASSVAGGSGREQFF.

This chain joins TRBV19 and TRBJ2-4; TRBD2 matches 14 bases. The CDR3 sequence is 16 residues long. Germline CDR1 and CDR2: LNHDA and SQIVND (reference sequence). J was trimmed by 11 bases and V by 0 bases; bases with no gene match: 6. As DNA, the CDR3 is TGTGCCAGTAGTATAGATCGGGGACTAGCGGGGGACTTTCAGTACTTC. Translating it yields CASSIDRGLAGDFQYF. Full variable domain (outside the CDR3, taken from reference TRBV19 and TRBJ2-4): DGGITQSPKYLFRKEGQNVTLSCEQNLNHDAMYWYRQDPGQGLRLIYYSQIVNDFQKGDIAEGYSVSREKKESFPLTVTSAQKNPTAFYLCASSIDRGLAGDFQYFGAGTRLSVL.

The CDR3 region is CASSTGQGTDTQYF. The CDR3 DNA is TGTGCCAGCAGTACAGGACAGGGAACAGATACGCAGTATTTT. This chain joins TRBV28 and TRBJ2-3; TRBD1 matches 8 bases. The junction had 4 bases not matched to a gene; V was cut back by 5 bases and J by 3 bases. The CDR3 extends over 14 amino acids. Germline V lookup: CDR1 MDHEN, CDR2 SYDVKM.

The chain joins TRBV7-6 to TRBJ1-1; TRBD1 might be the D (6 bases). This CDR3 is built from 14 residues. Germline CDR1 reads SGHVS; CDR2 reads FNYEAQ. V lost 6 bases to trimming and J lost 5 bases, with 16 bases between them. CDR3 residues: CASRAWGPGTEAFF. Here the CDR3 DNA reads TGTGCCAGCAGGGCTTGGGGGCCCGGGACTGAAGCTTTCTTT.

This chain links TRBV6-1 with TRBJ2-7, with a possible D match to TRBD2 (6 bases). Germline-derived CDR1 and CDR2 are MNHNS and SASEGT. The V and J ends lost 5 bases and 2 bases respectively, with 7 bases between them. CDR3 length: 12 amino acids. This CDR3 is CASSRTTYEQYF. The CDR3 region has the DNA TGTGCCAGCAGTAGGACTACCTACGAGCAGTACTTC.

V usage is TRBV6-4 and J usage is TRBJ2-1, with 11 nucleotides matching TRBD2. Trimming removed 6 bases from V and 8 bases from J; junction bases left unmatched: 15. In germline, CDR1 is MRHNA, CDR2 SNTAGT. The CDR3 totals 17 residues. The CDR3 reads CASRKQISGRGDDEQFF. CDR3 DNA sequence: TGTGCCAGCAGGAAGCAAATTAGCGGGAGGGGGGACGATGAGCAGTTCTTC.

J is TRBJ1-2 and V is TRBV7-9, with a tentative D call TRBD1 (5 bases). The CDR3 runs 12 residues. Per germline, CDR1 SEHNR and CDR2 FQNEAQ (reference sequence). V lost 3 bases and J lost 6, with 8 bases in between. DNA for the CDR3: TGTGCCAGCAGCTTTTTGGACAATGGCTACACCTTC. It translates to CASSFLDNGYTF.